This T cell receptor (beta chain) was retrieved from a study of CD8 T cells in ankylosing spondylitis. V was clipped by 7 bases and J by 3 bases; unmatched bases: 10. Germline CDR1 reads SGHDT; CDR2 reads YYEEEE. This CDR3 is 16 amino acids long. This clonotype has ten or more counts. Its target is not known. Molecular-barcoded quantitative 5'-RACE produced these TCR beta libraries. TCRdb re-derived calls from the 5' RACE reads in MiXCR, one entry per CDR3 protein. The sample shows about 460,000 distinct CDR3 sequences, under 5.5% of them seen only once. Study-level points and caveats: Matched ankylosing spondylitis synovial fluid reportedly showed significant enrichment of disease-linked clones. Earlier work had already found some motif variants in reactive arthritis synovial fluid and blood. Typical of ankylosing spondylitis blood, it appeared, was a TCR beta motif of eight highly homologous variants. Disease-linked clones bore a CD8+ phenotype, appearing relatively rarely in peripheral blood.

The genes are TRBV5-6 and TRBJ1-6; 7 nucleotides align to TRBD1. This TCR derives from a male donor with ankylosing spondylitis. Source material: blood, either unsorted or a sorted T cell fraction (not recorded which). The CDR3 region is CASASGTVHYNSPLHF. CDR3 coding DNA: TGTGCCAGCGCGAGTGGGACAGTTCACTATAATTCACCCCTCCACTTT.